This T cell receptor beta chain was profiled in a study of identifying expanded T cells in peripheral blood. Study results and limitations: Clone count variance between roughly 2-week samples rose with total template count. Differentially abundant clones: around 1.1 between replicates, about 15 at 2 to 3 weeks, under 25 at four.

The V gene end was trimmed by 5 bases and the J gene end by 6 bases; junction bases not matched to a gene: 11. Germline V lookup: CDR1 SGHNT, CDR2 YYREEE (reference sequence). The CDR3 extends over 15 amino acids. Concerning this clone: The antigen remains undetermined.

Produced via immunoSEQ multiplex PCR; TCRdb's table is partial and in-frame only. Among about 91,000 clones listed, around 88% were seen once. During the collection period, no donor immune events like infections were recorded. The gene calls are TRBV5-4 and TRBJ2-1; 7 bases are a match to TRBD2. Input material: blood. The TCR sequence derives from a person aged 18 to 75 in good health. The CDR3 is CASRDPTSSPNEQFF. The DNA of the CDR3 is TGTGCCAGCAGGGACCCGACTAGCTCGCCCAATGAGCAGTTCTTC.